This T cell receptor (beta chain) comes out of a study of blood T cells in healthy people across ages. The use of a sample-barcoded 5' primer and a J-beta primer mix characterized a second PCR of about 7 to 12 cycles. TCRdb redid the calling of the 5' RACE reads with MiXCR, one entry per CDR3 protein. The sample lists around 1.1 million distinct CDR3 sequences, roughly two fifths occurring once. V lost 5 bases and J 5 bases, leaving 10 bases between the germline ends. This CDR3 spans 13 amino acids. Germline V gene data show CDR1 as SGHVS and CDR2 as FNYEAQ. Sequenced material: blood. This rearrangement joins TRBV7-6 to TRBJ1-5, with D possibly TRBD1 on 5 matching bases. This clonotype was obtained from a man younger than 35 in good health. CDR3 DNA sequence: TGTGCCAGCAGCGGGGGACCGTATCAGCCCCAGCATTTT. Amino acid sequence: CASSGGPYQPQHF.